The 30 T cell receptor beta chains presented below share a single source sample, sequenced in a study of PD-1 blockade in classical Hodgkin lymphoma. Time point noted: newly diagnosed, previously untreated cHL patient sample. Repertoires were generated with immunoSEQ multiplex PCR, while TCRdb's copy carries only in-frame clones and drops some. The table lists 20,000 to 25,000 clones, nearly 95% of them singletons. The sequenced material came from peripheral blood mononuclear cells (PBMCs). The receptors stem from a human donor with classical Hodgkin lymphoma.

This chain connects TRBV19 to TRBJ1-5; D gene unclear. Deletions cut 1 base from V and 0 bases from J, with 7 bases between. The CDR3 contains 15 residues. Germline CDR1 is LNHDA and CDR2 is SQIVND (reference sequence). CDR3 DNA sequence: TGTGCCAGTAGTATAGCAGTCTATAGCAATCAGCCCCAGCATTTT. This translates into CASSIAVYSNQPQHF.

This clone turned up a few times. The chain uses TRBV25-1 and TRBJ2-2; D is possibly TRBD2 (6 bases). This CDR3 spans 14 amino acids. The ends were cut back, 6 bases at V and 4 bases at J, with 12 bases in the middle. CDR1 MGHDK and CDR2 SYGVNS come from the germline V gene. The CDR3: CASRGGGVTGELFF. The CDR3 DNA is TGTGCCAGCAGGGGTGGCGGGGTCACCGGGGAGCTGTTTTTT.

The V and J genes are TRBV18 and TRBJ2-7; no definite D call. From germline, CDR1 is KGHSH and CDR2 LQKENI. This CDR3 spans 13 amino acids. Trimming left V 3 bases short and J 6 bases short, with 12 bases between. For the CDR3, the DNA is TGTGCCAGCTCACCCTATGGTGAAGCCGAGCAGTACTTC. It translates to CASSPYGEAEQYF.

The chain uses TRBV18 and TRBJ2-1, with 7 bases identical to TRBD2. The CDR3 contains 15 residues. Germline V gene data show CDR1 as KGHSH and CDR2 as LQKENI. J was trimmed by 7 bases and V by 6 bases; bases with no gene match: 12. The DNA of the CDR3 is TGTGCCAGCTCCCAGGGTGGGGGACTATTGAATGAGCAGTTCTTC. It codes for CASSQGGGLLNEQFF.

The chain carries TRBV19 and TRBJ1-5, with D possibly being TRBD1 (5 bases). CDR1 LNHDA and CDR2 SQIVND come from the germline V gene (reference sequence). The CDR3 has 13 amino acids. The ends were cut back, 7 bases at V and 3 bases at J, with 10 bases in the middle. CDR3 nucleotide sequence: TGTGCCAGTACCGACAGTTACAATCAGCCCCAGCATTTT. Its translation: CASTDSYNQPQHF.

The V call is TRBV11-2, the J call TRBJ1-2, with 8 bases matching TRBD1. The CDR3 extends over 14 amino acids. Trimming at V came to 3 bases and at J to 4 bases, leaving 4 bases not matched to a gene. Germline V gene data show CDR1 as SGHAT and CDR2 as FQNNGV. The CDR3 protein is CASSFGTGLYGYTF. The CDR3 region has the DNA TGTGCCAGCAGCTTCGGGACAGGCCTCTATGGCTACACCTTC. The complete variable domain, with remaining parts taken from reference TRBV11-2 and TRBJ1-2, reads EAGVAQSPRYKIIEKRQSVAFWCNPISGHATLYWYQQILGQGPKLLIQFQNNGVVDDSQLPKDRFSAERLKGVDSTLKIQPAKLEDSAVYLCASSFGTGLYGYTFGSGTRLTVV.

The rearrangement links TRBV7-2 to TRBJ1-1; no clear D gene. V was shortened by 1 base and J by 3 bases, with 9 bases between the two germline ends. This CDR3 has 14 residues. Germline values: CDR1 SGHTA, CDR2 FQGNSA. CDR3 in amino acids: CASSLEPGYTEAFF. The CDR3 DNA sequence: TGTGCCAGCAGCTTAGAACCCGGATACACTGAAGCTTTCTTT. Supplemented by reference TRBV7-2 and TRBJ1-1, the full variable domain reads GAGVSQSPSNKVTEKGKDVELRCDPISGHTALYWYRQSLGQGLEFLIYFQGNSAPDKSGLPSDRFSAERTGGSVSTLTIQRTQQEDSAVYLCASSLEPGYTEAFFGQGTRLTVV.

The CDR3 sequence: CASSVIPEGRTPNEQFF. The CDR3 DNA reads as TGTGCCAGCAGCGTAATCCCCGAGGGTCGTACCCCCAATGAGCAGTTCTTC. The chain couples TRBV9 to TRBJ2-1, with a tentative D call TRBD2 (5 bases). Germline CDR1 SGDLS, CDR2 YYNGEE. The CDR3 totals 17 residues. V dropped 1 base and J dropped 6 bases, with 20 bases sitting between them.

The chain employs TRBV14 and TRBJ1-5; 7 nucleotides match TRBD1. Germline CDR1 and CDR2: SGHDN and FVKESK. After removal of 8 bases from V and 1 base from J, the junction contained 5 bases not matched to a gene. This CDR3 has 14 amino acids. CDR3 in amino acids: CASAQTGSNQPQHF. CDR3 sequence (DNA): TGTGCCAGCGCCCAGACAGGGAGCAATCAGCCCCAGCATTTT.

The chain joins TRBV6-1 to TRBJ1-4; possibly TRBD1 for D (5 bases). The germline gives CDR1 MNHNS, CDR2 SASEGT. V was shortened by 6 bases and J by 10 bases, with 15 bases between the two germline ends. CDR3 length: 13 amino acids. For the CDR3, the DNA is TGTGCCAGCAGCGCATCCAGGGATGGAAAACTGTTTTTT. Amino acids: CASSASRDGKLFF.

The chain uses TRBV4-1 and TRBJ1-5, with D hard to call. Looked up from germline, CDR1 is MGHRA and CDR2 is YSYEKL. The ends were cut back, 1 base at V and 3 bases at J, with 13 bases in the middle. CDR3 length: 16 amino acids. CDR3 sequence: CASSQGPSPDNQPQHF. CDR3 DNA: TGCGCCAGCAGCCAAGGTCCCTCCCCAGACAATCAGCCCCAGCATTTT.

The chain carries TRBV6-4 and TRBJ2-1, with 8 nucleotides matching TRBD2. The CDR3 runs 15 residues. V lost 0 bases to trimming and J lost 5 bases; unmatched junction nucleotides: 3. The germline CDR1 and CDR2 sequences are MRHNA and SNTAGT. The CDR3 DNA follows: TGTGCCAGCAGTGACTCAAGCGGGGGCCACAATGAGCAGTTCTTC. This translates into CASSDSSGGHNEQFF.

This sequence joins TRBV19 and TRBJ2-1; D assignment may be TRBD1 or TRBD2 (5 bases each). V lost 6 bases and J lost 7, with 19 bases in between. The CDR3 consists of 15 residues. CDR1 is LNHDA, CDR2 SQIVND, per germline (reference sequence). CDR3 residues: CASRDTGGSRNEQFF. The CDR3 DNA reads as TGTGCCAGTAGGGACACCGGAGGCTCTAGGAATGAGCAGTTCTTC.

Details on this clone: A junction boundary mismatches the germline segment, possibly from a read error. The chain links TRBV7-7 to TRBJ2-5, with D unresolved. Germline V CDR1 and CDR2: SSHAT, FNYEAQ (reference sequence). This CDR3 has 14 amino acids. The CDR3: CASSPSSRPETQYF. CDR3 sequence (DNA): TGTGCTAGCAGCCCCAGTTCGCGTCCGGAGACCCAGTACTTC.

CDR3 protein: CATRPGLGRDADEQFF. In DNA, the CDR3 is TGTGCCACCCGCCCGGGGTTGGGCAGGGATGCTGATGAGCAGTTCTTC. V is TRBV15 and J is TRBJ2-1; D possibly matches TRBD1 or TRBD2 (5 bases each). Per the germline V gene, CDR1 is LNHNV and CDR2 is YYDKDF (reference sequence). The CDR3 consists of 16 residues. Trimming shortened V by 8 bases and J by 8 bases, and 25 bases separated the two germline ends.

This rearrangement joins TRBV12-5 to TRBJ1-2; no clear D gene. There are 13 residues in the CDR3. The ends were cut back, 5 bases at V and 8 bases at J, with 15 bases in the middle. Germline values: CDR1 LGHNT, CDR2 FRNRAP. DNA of the CDR3: TGTGCTAGTGGTACAGACAACTATCAGGGCTACACCTTC. Its protein product is CASGTDNYQGYTF.

Only one count was recorded for this clone. The rearrangement links TRBV29-1 to TRBJ1-2; D unclear. Trimming cost V 4 bases and J 8 bases, with 11 bases left between them. Germline assignment: CDR1 SQVTM and CDR2 ANQGSEA. CDR3 length: 11 residues. CDR3 sequence reads: CSVGPKNGYTF. In DNA, the CDR3 is TGCAGCGTTGGACCGAAAAACGGCTACACCTTC. The full variable domain, its missing parts supplied by reference TRBV29-1 and TRBJ1-2, is SAVISQKPSRDICQRGTSLTIQCQVDSQVTMMFWYRQQPGQSLTLIATANQGSEATYESGFVIDKFPISRPNLTFSTLTVSNMSPEDSSIYLCSVGPKNGYTFGSGTRLTVV.

The chain couples TRBV27 to TRBJ2-3, with D possibly TRBD1 on 5 matching bases. The CDR3 spans 11 residues. Germline loops: CDR1 MNHEY, CDR2 SMNVEV (reference sequence). Trimming removed 6 bases at V and 13 bases at J, with 14 bases between. CDR3 sequence reads: CASRRTTLEYF. The DNA for the CDR3 is TGTGCCAGCAGAAGGACAACTCTGGAGTATTTT.

This clone was seen once. The rearrangement links TRBV4-1 to TRBJ2-1; the D call may be TRBD1 or TRBD2 (5 bases each). Germline V lookup: CDR1 MGHRA, CDR2 YSYEKL. Between the trimmed V and J ends, which lost 5 bases and 8 bases, there was a span of 16 bases. The CDR3 length is 14 residues. The CDR3: CASSNGTPADEQFF. The CDR3 bases are TGCGCCAGCAGCAATGGGACCCCCGCGGATGAGCAGTTCTTC.

This rearrangement joins TRBV2 to TRBJ2-5; D unclear. The V end lost 6 bases, the J end lost 2 bases, and 7 bases lay between the germline ends. Germline CDR1 and CDR2: SNHLY and FYNNEI. This CDR3 comprises 12 residues. CDR3 residues: CASSALQETQYF. The CDR3 region has the DNA TGTGCCAGCAGCGCCTTACAAGAGACCCAGTACTTC.

The sample holds one count of this clone. This chain links TRBV6-9 with TRBJ1-5; D uncertain. The CDR3 runs to 15 residues. Trimming removed 7 bases from V and 2 bases from J, with 15 bases in between. Looked up from germline, CDR1 is MNHGY and CDR2 is SVAAGI. In DNA, the CDR3 is TGTGCCAGCAAGGTGACTAGGGTGGGCAATCAGCCCCAGCATTTT. This codes for CASKVTRVGNQPQHF.

The chain is built from TRBV2 and TRBJ2-2; 8 bases agree with TRBD1. The germline V gene has CDR1 SNHLY and CDR2 FYNNEI. The CDR3 is 12 residues long. V trimming: 6 bases; J trimming: 12 bases; junction bases outside the gene matches: 6. CDR3 bases: TGTGCCAGCAGCCGACAGGGGTTTCAGCTGTTTTTT. Residues: CASSRQGFQLFF.

This chain connects TRBV29-1 to TRBJ1-1; a weak D match, TRBD1 (5 bases). V lost 5 bases to trimming and J lost 1 base, with 11 bases between them. CDR1 and CDR2 (germline): SQVTM, ANQGSEA. CDR3 length: 13 amino acids. In DNA, the CDR3 is TGCAGCGTTCGGAGGACATCGAACACTGAAGCTTTCTTT. Its protein is CSVRRTSNTEAFF.

This chain connects TRBV11-2 to TRBJ1-1, with D unclear. Germline V CDR1 and CDR2: SGHAT, FQNNGV. Deletions cut 11 bases from V and 1 base from J, with 14 bases between. The CDR3 runs 13 residues. DNA of the CDR3: TGTGCCTTCGGGCGGAGTACGAACACTGAAGCTTTCTTT. The encoded protein is CAFGRSTNTEAFF.

This rearrangement joins TRBV6-5 to TRBJ1-1; unclear D gene. Trimming took off 7 bases at V and 3 bases at J, with 6 bases between the two ends. CDR3 length: 11 amino acids. Germline CDR1 is MNHEY and CDR2 is SVGAGI. CDR3 sequence (DNA): TGTGCCAGCACTTCAGACACTGAAGCTTTCTTT. Protein sequence: CASTSDTEAFF.

CDR3 loop: CASSYTGAGGYTF. The CDR3 nucleotides are TGTGCCAGCAGTTACACAGGGGCGGGAGGCTACACCTTC. The J gene is TRBJ1-2, the V gene TRBV27; 7 positions agree with TRBD1. J gave up 8 bases and V 4 bases, and 7 bases lay outside the gene matches. The CDR3 length is 13 residues. The germline V gene encodes CDR1 MNHEY and CDR2 SMNVEV (reference sequence).

The chain employs TRBV7-2 and TRBJ1-6, with D uncertain. The CDR3 runs 14 residues. Germline loops: CDR1 SGHTA, CDR2 FQGNSA. The ends were cut back, 5 bases at V and 7 bases at J, with 12 bases in the middle. In nucleotides, the CDR3 is TGTGCCAGCAGCCCGGGATTTACGAATTCACCCCTCCACTTT. It yields the protein CASSPGFTNSPLHF.

The genes are TRBV18 and TRBJ2-7; 9 nucleotides line up with TRBD1. V shed 3 bases, J shed 4 bases, and the junction held 4 bases outside the gene matches. The V gene's germline CDR1 is KGHSH and CDR2 LQKENI. This CDR3 spans 14 amino acids. In DNA, the CDR3 is TGTGCCAGCTCACCGGGGGGACAGGGTTACGAGCAGTACTTC. It is translated as CASSPGGQGYEQYF.

Comment on this clone: One end of the junction fails to match germline, which may point to a read error. The same CDR3 also results from other DNA sequences found in this sample. This rearrangement joins TRBV7-9 to TRBJ1-2; the D gene is possibly TRBD1 (5 bases). Germline-derived CDR1 and CDR2 are SEHNR and FQNEAQ (reference sequence). This CDR3 has 12 residues. CDR3 amino acids: CASSLEWDGYTF. The CDR3 DNA is TGTGCCAGCAGTTTAGAATGGGACGGCTACACCTTC.

V is TRBV7-2 and J is TRBJ2-1; a weak D match, TRBD2 (6 bases). Germline values: CDR1 SGHTA, CDR2 FQGNSA. The CDR3 runs to 16 residues. V lost 0 bases and J 4 bases, leaving 13 bases between the germline ends. CDR3 region: CASSLASGFGYNEQFF. The CDR3 bases are TGTGCCAGCAGCTTAGCGAGCGGGTTTGGGTACAATGAGCAGTTCTTC.